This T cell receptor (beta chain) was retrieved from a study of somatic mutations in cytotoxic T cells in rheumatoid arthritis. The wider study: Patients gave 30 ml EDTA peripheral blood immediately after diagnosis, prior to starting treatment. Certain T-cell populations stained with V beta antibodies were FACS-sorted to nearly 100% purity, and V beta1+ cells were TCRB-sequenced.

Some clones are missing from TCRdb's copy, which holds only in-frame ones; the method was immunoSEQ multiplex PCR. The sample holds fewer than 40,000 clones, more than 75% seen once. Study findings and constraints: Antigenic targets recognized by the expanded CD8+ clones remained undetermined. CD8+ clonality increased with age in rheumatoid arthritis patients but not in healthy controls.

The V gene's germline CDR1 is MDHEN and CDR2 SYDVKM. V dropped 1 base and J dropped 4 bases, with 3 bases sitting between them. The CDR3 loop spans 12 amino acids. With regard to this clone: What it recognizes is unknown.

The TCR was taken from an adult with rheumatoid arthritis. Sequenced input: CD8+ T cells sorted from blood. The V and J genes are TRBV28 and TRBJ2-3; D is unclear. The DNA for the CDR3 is TGTGCCAGCAGTTTATACGCAGATACGCAGTATTTT. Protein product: CASSLYADTQYF.